The present entry profiles one TCR beta chain with its context. Its antigen remains unknown. TCR beta VDJ and CDR3 were profiled, and genomic DNA was the template. TCRdb re-called the reads through MiXCR, storing one row per CDR3 protein. The data contain around 150,000 distinct CDR3 sequences, 70% to 80% of them seen just once; the ten biggest clones take up around 45%. This CDR3 spans 13 amino acids. Germline V CDR1 and CDR2: SEHNR, FQNEAQ (reference sequence). Deletions cut 5 bases from V and 2 bases from J, with 8 bases between. The data originate from a study of CD8+CD57+ T cells in acquired aplastic anemia. The wider study: Sorted CD4+ and CD8+ cells yielded DNA averaging about 2.9 ug.

By flow cytometry, patients selected for sequencing had shown an expansion of CD8+CD57+ cells. Receipt of therapy had not occurred in any patient by the time of blood sampling. Overall study results and limits: Sharing between patients and controls was observed for twenty-nine CD8+ CDR3 sequences. Patients did not significantly differ from controls in CD8+ Simpson's diversity.

The sequenced sample consisted of sorted CD4+, CD8+, or CD8+CD57+ T cells (not recorded which) from PBMCs. The rearrangement links TRBV7-9 to TRBJ2-3, with unresolved D. This clonotype was sampled from a human donor with aplastic anemia. Here the CDR3 reads CASSQWPTDTQYF. The CDR3 DNA follows: TGTGCCAGCAGCCAGTGGCCCACAGATACGCAGTATTTT.